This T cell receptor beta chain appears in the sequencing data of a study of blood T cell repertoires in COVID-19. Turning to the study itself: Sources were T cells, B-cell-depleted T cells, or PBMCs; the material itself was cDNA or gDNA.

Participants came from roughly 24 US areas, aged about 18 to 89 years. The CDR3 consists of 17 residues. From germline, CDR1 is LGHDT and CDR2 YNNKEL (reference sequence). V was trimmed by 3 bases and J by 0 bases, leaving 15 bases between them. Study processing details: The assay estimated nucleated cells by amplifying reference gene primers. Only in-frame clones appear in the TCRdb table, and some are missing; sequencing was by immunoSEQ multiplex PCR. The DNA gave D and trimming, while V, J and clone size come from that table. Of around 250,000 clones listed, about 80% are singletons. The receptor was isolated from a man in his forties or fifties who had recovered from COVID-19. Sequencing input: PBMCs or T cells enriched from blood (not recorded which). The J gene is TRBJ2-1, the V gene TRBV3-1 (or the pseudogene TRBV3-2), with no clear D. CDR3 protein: CASSQRPPRSSYNEQFF. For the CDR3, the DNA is TGTGCCAGCAGCCAGCGACCCCCTCGGAGCTCCTACAATGAGCAGTTCTTC.